These T cell receptor beta chains were read from a single sample in a study of shared clonotypes between healthy human individuals. This table comes from immunoSEQ multiplex PCR, and its TCRdb copy is limited to in-frame clones, with some not included. The sample yields roughly 1 million clones, roughly 80% seen once. The sequencing input was memory CD4+ T cells sorted from blood. These receptors were taken from a man aged 18 to 29 in good health. The CDR3 runs from the conserved cysteine through the conserved F or W. Fields, in order: V gene, D gene, J gene, clone size, CDR3 DNA, CDR3 protein. The D gene is left open where the match is weak. Clone size is shown for a subset of rows, as once, few, many or a class of expanded clone.

v_gene: TRBV25-1
d_gene: -
j_gene: TRBJ1-5
abundance: few
CDR3nt: TGTGCCAGCAGTGAGCCTCAGATCAATCAGCCCCAGCATTTT
CDR3aa: CASSEPQINQPQHF

v_gene: TRBV27
d_gene: -
j_gene: TRBJ2-6
abundance: once
CDR3nt: TGTGCCAGCAGTTCCCTCTCTGGGGCCAACGTCCTGACTTTC
CDR3aa: CASSSLSGANVLTF

v_gene: TRBV6-1
d_gene: -
j_gene: TRBJ1-3
abundance: few
CDR3nt: TGTGCCAGCAGTGAAGATCCCCAAGGACCTAGCTCTGGAAACACCATATATTTT
CDR3aa: CASSEDPQGPSSGNTIYF

v_gene: TRBV7-8
d_gene: -
j_gene: TRBJ2-7
abundance: few
CDR3nt: TGTGCCAGCAGCCCCCAGGGGCAGGGGGGCCGGGAGCAGTACTTC
CDR3aa: CASSPQGQGGREQYF

v_gene: TRBV6-1
d_gene: -
j_gene: TRBJ1-2
abundance: -
CDR3nt: TGTGCCAGCAGTGCCGAAATGAGCTATGGCTACACCTTC
CDR3aa: CASSAEMSYGYTF

v_gene: TRBV18
d_gene: -
j_gene: TRBJ2-2
abundance: once
CDR3nt: TGTGCCAGCTCACCAACTGTTCGGGAGATTACGGCCGGGGAGCTGTTTTTT
CDR3aa: CASSPTVREITAGELFF

v_gene: TRBV13
d_gene: TRBD2
j_gene: TRBJ2-3
abundance: -
CDR3nt: TGTGCCAGCAGCTTAAGGGCTAGCGGGGGAACAGATACGCAGTATTTT
CDR3aa: CASSLRASGGTDTQYF

v_gene: TRBV7-2
d_gene: TRBD2
j_gene: TRBJ2-2
abundance: few
CDR3nt: TGTGCCAGCAGCTTAGCTAGCGGGAGTGGCGGGGAGCTGTTTTTT
CDR3aa: CASSLASGSGGELFF

v_gene: TRBV10-3
d_gene: TRBD1
j_gene: TRBJ2-7
abundance: -
CDR3nt: TGTGCCATCAGTGACCGGACAGGGGGCATGTACGAGCAGTACTTC
CDR3aa: CAISDRTGGMYEQYF

v_gene: TRBV7-6
d_gene: TRBD1
j_gene: TRBJ2-7
abundance: many
CDR3nt: TGTGCCAGCAGCTCTACCGGGACAGGGAACGAGCAGTACTTC
CDR3aa: CASSSTGTGNEQYF

v_gene: TRBV27
d_gene: -
j_gene: TRBJ2-5
abundance: -
CDR3nt: TGTGCCAGCAGTTTATCTAGCCAGATTTATTCAGAGCAGTACTTC
CDR3aa: CASSLSSQIYSEQYF

v_gene: TRBV5-1
d_gene: TRBD2
j_gene: TRBJ2-1
abundance: -
CDR3nt: TGCGCCAGCAGTGTGGGCAGCGGGAGCTCCTACAATGAGCAGTTCTTC
CDR3aa: CASSVGSGSSYNEQFF

v_gene: TRBV19
d_gene: TRBD1
j_gene: TRBJ1-1
abundance: -
CDR3nt: TGTGCCAGTAGTATCCATCCGGGACAGGGCCCCATGAACACTGAAGCTTTCTTT
CDR3aa: CASSIHPGQGPMNTEAFF

v_gene: TRBV18
d_gene: -
j_gene: TRBJ2-7
abundance: few
CDR3nt: TGTGCCAGCTCCCCAAGGGACGGAGACGGGGAGTACTTC
CDR3aa: CASSPRDGDGEYF

v_gene: TRBV10-3
d_gene: -
j_gene: TRBJ2-7
abundance: -
CDR3nt: TGTGCCATCAGTGCTCGGGACGAGCAGTACTTC
CDR3aa: CAISARDEQYF

v_gene: TRBV10-3
d_gene: -
j_gene: TRBJ1-5
abundance: -
CDR3nt: TGTGCCATCGACCGGGAATATAGCAATCAGCCCCAGCATTTT
CDR3aa: CAIDREYSNQPQHF

v_gene: TRBV10-1
d_gene: TRBD2
j_gene: TRBJ2-2
abundance: -
CDR3nt: TGCGCCAGCAGTGAGTTTGGACTAGCGGGAGGGCCGGCCGGGGAGCTGTTTTTT
CDR3aa: CASSEFGLAGGPAGELFF

v_gene: TRBV7-2
d_gene: -
j_gene: TRBJ1-3
abundance: -
CDR3nt: TGTGCCAGCAGCGAAACTCCTGGGTACGGGACCACCATATATTTT
CDR3aa: CASSETPGYGTTIYF

v_gene: TRBV27
d_gene: TRBD1
j_gene: TRBJ1-3
abundance: -
CDR3nt: TGTGCCAGCAGTTTGGGTGGACAGGCCTCTGGAAACACCATATATTTT
CDR3aa: CASSLGGQASGNTIYF

v_gene: TRBV14
d_gene: -
j_gene: TRBJ1-1
abundance: -
CDR3nt: TGTGCCAGCAGCAATCGGGAGGTCTCGCGGACTGAAGCTTTCTTT
CDR3aa: CASSNREVSRTEAFF

v_gene: TRBV11-2
d_gene: TRBD1
j_gene: TRBJ2-7
abundance: once
CDR3nt: TGTGCCAGCAGCCGACAGGGGACAGAAGCCTACGAGCAGTACTTC
CDR3aa: CASSRQGTEAYEQYF

v_gene: TRBV18
d_gene: TRBD1
j_gene: TRBJ2-7
abundance: -
CDR3nt: TGTGCCAGCTCACCCGGGACAGGGGAAACCTACGAGCAGTACTTC
CDR3aa: CASSPGTGETYEQYF

v_gene: TRBV2
d_gene: TRBD1
j_gene: TRBJ1-2
abundance: few
CDR3nt: TGTGCCAGCAGAGCCGGGACAGGGAATGGCTACACCTTC
CDR3aa: CASRAGTGNGYTF

v_gene: TRBV27
d_gene: -
j_gene: TRBJ1-6
abundance: many
CDR3nt: TGTGCCAGCAGAGAGGCAGATTCACCCCTCCACTTT
CDR3aa: CASREADSPLHF

v_gene: TRBV5-1
d_gene: TRBD2
j_gene: TRBJ2-1
abundance: few
CDR3nt: TGCGCCAGCAGCTTGGCGAGCGGGAGCTCCAATGAGCAGTTCTTC
CDR3aa: CASSLASGSSNEQFF

v_gene: TRBV27
d_gene: -
j_gene: TRBJ2-3
abundance: -
CDR3nt: TGTGCCAGCCGGAGTGGGGGGATGGATACGCAGTATTTT
CDR3aa: CASRSGGMDTQYF

v_gene: TRBV7-2
d_gene: TRBD2
j_gene: TRBJ2-7
abundance: -
CDR3nt: TGTGCCAGCAGCACCTCTGCGGGAGAGTCGTACGAGCAGTACTTC
CDR3aa: CASSTSAGESYEQYF

v_gene: TRBV28
d_gene: TRBD1
j_gene: TRBJ1-5
abundance: -
CDR3nt: TGTGCCAGCAGTCTCTCCGGGACAGGGAAGGGTCAGCCCCAGCATTTT
CDR3aa: CASSLSGTGKGQPQHF

v_gene: TRBV7-9
d_gene: TRBD2
j_gene: TRBJ2-1
abundance: -
CDR3nt: TGTGCCAGCAGCCCAGAGGGGACTAGCGGGGGGAAGAATGAGCAGTTCTTC
CDR3aa: CASSPEGTSGGKNEQFF

v_gene: TRBV25-1
d_gene: TRBD2
j_gene: TRBJ2-7
abundance: -
CDR3nt: TGTGCCAGCAGTGCAACTAGCGGAGCCTACGAGCAGTACTTC
CDR3aa: CASSATSGAYEQYF

v_gene: TRBV18
d_gene: -
j_gene: TRBJ1-4
abundance: -
CDR3nt: TGTGCCAGCTCACCGGCTAATGAAAAACTGTTTTTT
CDR3aa: CASSPANEKLFF

v_gene: TRBV6-1
d_gene: TRBD2
j_gene: TRBJ2-1
abundance: -
CDR3nt: TGTGCCAGCACCTCGGGACTAGCGGGAGTGGGTGAGCAGTTCTTC
CDR3aa: CASTSGLAGVGEQFF

v_gene: TRBV11-3
d_gene: TRBD2
j_gene: TRBJ2-3
abundance: -
CDR3nt: TGTGCCAGCAGCCCGGGGACTAGCGCAGATACGCAGTATTTT
CDR3aa: CASSPGTSADTQYF

v_gene: TRBV27
d_gene: TRBD2
j_gene: TRBJ2-5
abundance: -
CDR3nt: TGTGCCAGCAGTCCAGGGACTAGCGGGGGGGGGCAAGAGACCCAGTACTTC
CDR3aa: CASSPGTSGGGQETQYF

v_gene: TRBV2
d_gene: -
j_gene: TRBJ2-3
abundance: -
CDR3nt: TGTGCCACCCACCTAGACAGCCACACAGATACGCAGTATTTT
CDR3aa: CATHLDSHTDTQYF

v_gene: TRBV4-3
d_gene: TRBD2
j_gene: TRBJ2-7
abundance: -
CDR3nt: TGCGCCAGCAGCCCGGGCGGCGGGGGGAGCTCCTACGAGCAGTACTTC
CDR3aa: CASSPGGGGSSYEQYF

v_gene: TRBV6-6
d_gene: TRBD2
j_gene: TRBJ2-3
abundance: -
CDR3nt: TGTGCCAGCAGCCACGAAACTAGCGGCACAGATACGCAGTATTTT
CDR3aa: CASSHETSGTDTQYF

v_gene: TRBV2
d_gene: -
j_gene: TRBJ1-5
abundance: -
CDR3nt: TGTGCCAGCAGTGGGGATCAAGATCAGCCCCAGCATTTT
CDR3aa: CASSGDQDQPQHF

v_gene: TRBV7-2
d_gene: -
j_gene: TRBJ2-5
abundance: -
CDR3nt: TGTGCCAGCAGCTTAGGTCTAGGGGTGGAGACCCAGTACTTC
CDR3aa: CASSLGLGVETQYF

v_gene: TRBV7-2
d_gene: TRBD1
j_gene: TRBJ2-2
abundance: few
CDR3nt: TGTGCCAGCAGCTTACCGACAGGGTCCCGCGGTACCGGGGAGCTGTTTTTT
CDR3aa: CASSLPTGSRGTGELFF

v_gene: TRBV28
d_gene: TRBD1
j_gene: TRBJ2-5
abundance: few
CDR3nt: TGTGCCAGCAGTTCGGGACAGACCAAAGAGACCCAGTACTTC
CDR3aa: CASSSGQTKETQYF

v_gene: TRBV4-1
d_gene: -
j_gene: TRBJ1-6
abundance: -
CDR3nt: TGCGCCAGCAGCCAAGGGTTGGGGGCCTCACCCCTCCACTTT
CDR3aa: CASSQGLGASPLHF

v_gene: TRBV5-5
d_gene: TRBD1
j_gene: TRBJ2-1
abundance: -
CDR3nt: TGTGCCAACACCCGACAGGGATCCTACAATGAGCAGTTCTTC
CDR3aa: CANTRQGSYNEQFF

v_gene: TRBV6-1
d_gene: -
j_gene: TRBJ1-1
abundance: -
CDR3nt: TGTGCCAGCAGTGTCGGGGGCGAAGCTTTCTTT
CDR3aa: CASSVGGEAFF

v_gene: TRBV18
d_gene: -
j_gene: TRBJ2-7
abundance: -
CDR3nt: TGTGCCAGCTCACCAAAAACAGGGAGCTCCTACGAGCAGTACTTC
CDR3aa: CASSPKTGSSYEQYF

v_gene: TRBV9
d_gene: -
j_gene: TRBJ2-2
abundance: few
CDR3nt: TGTGCCAGCGCGTCAGGCAACACCGGGGAGCTGTTTTTT
CDR3aa: CASASGNTGELFF

v_gene: TRBV29-1
d_gene: TRBD2
j_gene: TRBJ2-5
abundance: -
CDR3nt: TGCAGCGTAGCAGGGACTAAACAAGAGACCCAGTACTTC
CDR3aa: CSVAGTKQETQYF

v_gene: TRBV5-6
d_gene: -
j_gene: TRBJ2-5
abundance: once
CDR3nt: TGTGCCAGCAGTCCCTGGCGGCGGGAAGAGACCCAGTACTTC
CDR3aa: CASSPWRREETQYF

v_gene: TRBV6-1
d_gene: -
j_gene: TRBJ2-7
abundance: -
CDR3nt: TGTGCCAGCAGACAGGGCGCCTACGAGCAGTACTTC
CDR3aa: CASRQGAYEQYF

v_gene: TRBV5-5
d_gene: -
j_gene: TRBJ1-5
abundance: -
CDR3nt: TGTGCCAGCAGCTCCGGGACGGATAGCAATCAGCCCCAGCATTTT
CDR3aa: CASSSGTDSNQPQHF

v_gene: TRBV27
d_gene: TRBD1
j_gene: TRBJ1-2
abundance: -
CDR3nt: TGTGCCAGCAGGACTACAGGGGGTGGCAGCCGTGGCTACACCTTC
CDR3aa: CASRTTGGGSRGYTF